The 25 T cell receptor beta chains below were found in one sample sequenced in a study of cytomegalovirus exposure and HLA in healthy donors. The study ran its PCR with 60 Vbeta and 13 Jbeta primers. Generated by immunoSEQ multiplex PCR, the TCRdb table keeps only in-frame clones and is missing some. The table for this sample gives some 120,000 clones. Sequenced input: PBMCs. Receptor source: a man aged 40-55 years in good health and CMV-seropositive.

The V gene is TRBV27, the J gene TRBJ1-1; D is possibly TRBD1 (5 bases). The germline V gene has CDR1 MNHEY and CDR2 SMNVEV (reference sequence). Trimming cost V 4 bases and J 10 bases, with 19 bases left between them. This CDR3 has 14 amino acids. This CDR3 reads CASSYSGQGSRAFF. The CDR3 DNA reads TGTGCCAGCAGTTACTCAGGGCAGGGAAGTCGAGCTTTCTTT.

The chain links TRBV7-9 to TRBJ2-4, with D perhaps TRBD1 (5 bases). V was cut by 1 base and J by 1 base, with 11 bases left in between. This CDR3 region has 16 residues. From germline, CDR1 is SEHNR and CDR2 FQNEAQ (reference sequence). The CDR3 DNA is TGTGCCAGCAGCTTAGGGGGCCCGGCTGCCAAAAACATTCAGTACTTC. Its protein product is CASSLGGPAAKNIQYF.

The V and J genes are TRBV29-1 and TRBJ1-1, with D possibly being TRBD1 (6 bases). This CDR3 region has 14 residues. Germline CDR1 reads SQVTM; CDR2 reads ANQGSEA. Trimming took off 4 bases at V and 0 bases at J, with 12 bases between the two ends. The CDR3 is CSVGQGNLNTEAFF. The CDR3, as DNA: TGCAGCGTTGGTCAGGGGAATTTGAACACTGAAGCTTTCTTT.

Here the CDR3 reads CASTDSHTEAFF. In DNA, the CDR3 is TGTGCCAGTACGGACAGCCACACTGAAGCTTTCTTT. The chain uses TRBV19 and TRBJ1-1; D possibly corresponds to TRBD1 (6 bases). Germline CDR1 reads LNHDA; CDR2 reads SQIVND (reference sequence). This CDR3 is built from 12 residues. Trimming removed 7 bases from V and 3 bases from J, with 9 bases in between.

The DNA for the CDR3 is TGCAGCGTTTCAATAGCGGGAGGGCCCTCCTACGAGCAGTACTTC. This sequence encodes CSVSIAGGPSYEQYF. The V and J genes are TRBV29-1 and TRBJ2-7, with 11 bases matching TRBD2. Germline V gene sequence: CDR1 SQVTM, CDR2 ANQGSEA. V lost 5 bases, J lost 0 bases, and 6 bases stayed unmatched. The CDR3 runs 15 residues.

The V call is TRBV30, the J call TRBJ1-5; D remains unclear. Trimming stripped 2 bases from V and 4 bases from J, with 9 bases between. The CDR3 contains 13 residues. Germline CDR1 GTSNPN, CDR2 SVGIG (reference sequence). CDR3 sequence: CAWSRLRNQPQHF. The CDR3 DNA sequence: TGTGCCTGGAGTCGGTTGAGAAATCAGCCCCAGCATTTT.

This clone is identified as medium-sized from frequency. The same CDR3 can be traced to other DNA sequences in this sample. V is TRBV6-5 and J is TRBJ1-2; TRBD1 is a possible D gene (6 bases). In germline, CDR1 is MNHEY, CDR2 SVGAGI. CDR3 length: 12 residues. V gave up 6 bases and J gave up 7 bases, with 12 bases separating them. The CDR3 reads CASRLQGFGYTF. CDR3 in DNA: TGTGCCAGCAGGTTACAGGGTTTTGGCTACACCTTC.

The chain couples TRBV19 to TRBJ1-2; possible D gene TRBD1, 5 bases. CDR1 LNHDA and CDR2 SQIVND come from the germline V gene (reference sequence). Trimming shortened V by 5 bases and J by 8 bases, and 24 bases separated the two germline ends. The CDR3 length is 16 residues. The CDR3 loop is CASSRTQGRTDQGYTF. The DNA for the CDR3 is TGTGCCAGTAGTCGGACGCAGGGCCGCACCGACCAAGGCTACACCTTC.

The chain joins TRBV21-1 to TRBJ1-5; TRBD1, as called in the table, went unchecked against the DNA. TRBV21-1 is described as a pseudogene. The CDR3 loop spans 17 amino acids. CDR3: CASSKSSTGGSNQPQHF. CDR3 nucleotides: TGTGCCAGCAGCAAATCTTCGACAGGGGGGTCCAATCAGCCCCAGCATTTT.

V gene TRBV7-2 combines with J gene TRBJ2-7, with D possibly TRBD2 on 6 matching bases. Germline-derived CDR1 and CDR2 are SGHTA and FQGNSA. Trimming removed 6 bases at V and 0 bases at J, with 15 bases between. This CDR3 has 15 amino acids. The CDR3 loop reads CASREGDLSSYEQYF. DNA of the CDR3: TGTGCCAGCAGGGAGGGAGATCTTAGCTCCTACGAGCAGTACTTC.

The V and J genes are TRBV19 and TRBJ1-1; D is ambiguous. This CDR3 is built from 14 residues. Between the trimmed V and J ends, which lost 3 bases and 1 base, there was a span of 9 bases. Germline V gives CDR1 LNHDA, CDR2 SQIVND (reference sequence). For the CDR3, the DNA is TGTGCCAGTAGTATCAGGCTCACGAACACTGAAGCTTTCTTT. Amino acids: CASSIRLTNTEAFF.

This sequence joins TRBV19 and TRBJ2-1; 11 bases fit TRBD2. There are 16 residues in the CDR3. Germline V lookup: CDR1 LNHDA, CDR2 SQIVND (reference sequence). Trimming took 4 bases from V and 8 from J; bases not matched to a gene: 10. This chain's CDR3 is CASSTVGTSGLHEQFF. The CDR3 DNA is TGTGCCAGTAGTACTGTAGGGACTAGCGGCCTTCATGAGCAGTTCTTC.

The chain is built from TRBV7-9 and TRBJ1-2; 10 nucleotides line up with TRBD1. Germline lookup yields CDR1 SEHNR and CDR2 FQNEAQ (reference sequence). This CDR3 comprises 16 residues. With V trimmed by 4 bases and J by 7 bases, 12 bases remained unmatched. In nucleotides, the CDR3 is TGTGCCAGCAGCTACGCGAGGGACAGGGGCGCTCGTGGCTACACCTTC. It specifies CASSYARDRGARGYTF.

The chain employs TRBV9 and TRBJ1-1; tentative D call: TRBD1 (6 bases). Germline assignment: CDR1 SGDLS and CDR2 YYNGEE. Trimming shortened V by 0 bases and J by 1 base, and 10 bases separated the two germline ends. The CDR3 extends over 15 amino acids. The CDR3 DNA is TGTGCCAGCAGCGTAGACCCGGGACAGAACACTGAAGCTTTCTTT. It yields the protein CASSVDPGQNTEAFF.

The chain is built from TRBV29-1 and TRBJ2-3; a weak D match, TRBD1 (5 bases). The V gene's germline CDR1 is SQVTM and CDR2 ANQGSEA. This CDR3 is built from 12 residues. Trimming took off 7 bases at V and 6 bases at J, with 14 bases between the two ends. The chain's CDR3 is CSAEINRDTQYF. CDR3 bases: TGCAGCGCGGAGATCAACAGGGATACGCAGTATTTT.

CDR3 DNA sequence: TGTGCCAGCAGTGAATGGGCGCACACTGAAGCTTTCTTT. Its translation: CASSEWAHTEAFF. V gene TRBV2 combines with J gene TRBJ1-1; D ambiguous. The CDR3 has 13 residues. V was clipped by 2 bases and J by 3 bases, with 7 bases between them. CDR1 and CDR2 from the germline V gene are SNHLY and FYNNEI.

The chain joins TRBV18 to TRBJ1-4, with TRBD1 identical over 10 bases. Germline values: CDR1 KGHSH, CDR2 LQKENI. V shed 5 bases, J shed 8 bases, and the junction held 5 bases outside the gene matches. The CDR3 length is 14 residues. CDR3 coding DNA: TGTGCCAGCTCAGAAGACAGGGGGCTCGAAAAACTGTTTTTT. Its translation is CASSEDRGLEKLFF.

The rearrangement joins TRBV5-1 to TRBJ1-3; TRBD1 might be the D (5 bases). CDR1 is SGHRS, CDR2 YFSETQ, per germline. V gave up 0 bases and J gave up 1 base, with 11 bases separating them. This CDR3 has 16 amino acids. In DNA, the CDR3 is TGCGCCAGCAGCTTGGATGAGGGACTTTCTGGAAACACCATATATTTT. This encodes CASSLDEGLSGNTIYF.

The chain employs TRBV6-4 and TRBJ1-1; no firm D call. Germline V lookup: CDR1 MRHNA, CDR2 SNTAGT. V lost 10 bases, J lost 1 base, and 13 bases lay in between. The CDR3 contains 13 residues. CDR3 in amino acids: CANRVPRNTEAFF. The CDR3 DNA reads as TGTGCCAACCGAGTGCCCCGGAACACTGAAGCTTTCTTT.

V gene TRBV2 combines with J gene TRBJ2-7, with 8 bases lining up with TRBD2. The junction had 5 bases not matched to a gene; V was cut back by 8 bases and J by 2 bases. Germline lookup yields CDR1 SNHLY and CDR2 FYNNEI. The CDR3 sequence is 13 residues long. The CDR3 loop reads CASQRESTYEQYF. DNA of the CDR3: TGTGCCAGCCAGCGGGAGAGCACCTACGAGCAGTACTTC.

The CDR3 DNA reads TGTGCCAGTAGTCCTGGGACTAGCGGACGCTACAATGAGCAGTTCTTC. It is translated as CASSPGTSGRYNEQFF. The gene calls are TRBV19 and TRBJ2-1, with 11 bases fitting TRBD2. V lost 5 bases to trimming and J lost 3 bases; unmatched junction nucleotides: 6. The CDR3 sequence is 16 residues long. Germline CDR1 and CDR2: LNHDA and SQIVND (reference sequence).

V usage is TRBV29-1 and J usage is TRBJ2-5; 9 nucleotides match TRBD1. Trimming took 7 bases from V and 5 from J; bases not matched to a gene: 8. From germline, CDR1 is SQVTM and CDR2 ANQGSEA. There are 13 residues in the CDR3. The CDR3 DNA sequence: TGCAGCGGCGAACAGGGGGCCAAGGAGACCCAGTACTTC. The encoded protein is CSGEQGAKETQYF.

This chain links TRBV27 with TRBJ2-7; weak D call: TRBD1 (6 bases). This CDR3 has 16 residues. V was shortened by 1 base and J by 3 bases, with 16 bases between the two germline ends. Germline V gene data show CDR1 as MNHEY and CDR2 as SMNVEV (reference sequence). CDR3 loop: CASSLLGAPWNYEQYF. Here the CDR3 DNA reads TGTGCCAGCAGTTTATTGGGGGCCCCTTGGAACTACGAGCAGTACTTC.

The chain combines TRBV10-1 with TRBJ2-1; maybe TRBD1 (5 bases). CDR3 length equals 13 residues. In germline, CDR1 is WNHNN, CDR2 SYGVQD (reference sequence). Between the trimmed V and J ends, which lost 4 bases and 11 bases, there was a span of 15 bases. In DNA, the CDR3 is TGCGCCAGCAGTGGAGGAACGGCGGACAAGCAGTTCTTC. Translating it yields CASSGGTADKQFF.

The genes are TRBV19 and TRBJ1-1, with TRBD1 identical over 7 bases. With V trimmed by 1 base and J by 7 bases, 9 bases remained unmatched. Germline loops: CDR1 LNHDA, CDR2 SQIVND (reference sequence). The CDR3 length is 15 residues. For the CDR3, the DNA is TGTGCCAGTAGTATAGGAGGGGGCGGACCACTTGAAGCTTTCTTT. The encoded protein is CASSIGGGGPLEAFF.